The rows below give T cell receptor beta chains drawn from one sample of a study of identifying expanded T cells in peripheral blood. Sequenced by immunoSEQ multiplex PCR; TCRdb stores in-frame clones only, minus some. Seen here are under 150,000 clones, about 86% observed once, and the top ten hold 7.5% to 8.5%. Sequencing input: blood. Receptor source: a person aged 18 to 75 in good health. Both conserved end residues are part of each CDR3. Each record gives: clone size, J gene, V gene, D gene, CDR3 protein, CDR3 DNA. D genes are given only for firm matches. The size entry is marked missing in some rows and otherwise reads once, few, many or a size class.

clone size: .
J gene: TRBJ2-7
V gene: TRBV27
D gene: .
CDR3 protein: CASSRGLSYEQYF
CDR3 DNA: TGTGCCAGTTCGCGGGGCCTATCGTACGAGCAGTACTTC

clone size: .
J gene: TRBJ2-7
V gene: TRBV4-2
D gene: TRBD2
CDR3 protein: CASSQESGTSGRALLRGQYF
CDR3 DNA: TGTGCCAGCAGCCAAGAATCCGGGACTAGCGGGAGAGCCCTCCTACGAGGGCAGTACTTC

clone size: .
J gene: TRBJ2-6
V gene: TRBV10-3
D gene: .
CDR3 protein: CAISEGRNVLTF
CDR3 DNA: TGTGCCATCAGTGAAGGGAGGAACGTCCTGACTTTC

clone size: .
J gene: TRBJ2-3
V gene: TRBV10-3
D gene: .
CDR3 protein: CAIRVLDSRQGTQYF
CDR3 DNA: TGTGCCATCAGGGTGCTTGACTCCCGCCAAGGTACGCAGTATTTT

clone size: .
J gene: TRBJ2-1
V gene: TRBV19
D gene: .
CDR3 protein: CASSMIGYSYNEQFF
CDR3 DNA: TGTGCCAGTAGTATGATAGGTTACTCCTACAATGAGCAGTTCTTC

clone size: .
J gene: TRBJ1-4
V gene: TRBV5-4
D gene: .
CDR3 protein: CASSLAGSGEKLFF
CDR3 DNA: TGTGCCAGCAGCTTGGCAGGGAGTGGAGAAAAACTGTTTTTT

clone size: .
J gene: TRBJ2-7
V gene: TRBV7-2
D gene: TRBD1
CDR3 protein: CASSLKLGQNYEQYF
CDR3 DNA: TGTGCCAGCAGCTTAAAATTGGGACAGAACTACGAGCAGTACTTC

clone size: .
J gene: TRBJ1-1
V gene: TRBV4-3
D gene: .
CDR3 protein: CASSQDLTAREAFF
CDR3 DNA: TGCGCCAGCAGCCAAGATCTGACAGCTCGTGAAGCTTTCTTT

clone size: .
J gene: TRBJ1-2
V gene: TRBV29-1
D gene: TRBD1
CDR3 protein: CSVESGQGPGYTF
CDR3 DNA: TGCAGCGTTGAGTCCGGACAGGGACCTGGCTACACCTTC

clone size: .
J gene: TRBJ2-1
V gene: TRBV15
D gene: .
CDR3 protein: CATSRGGEVLNEQFF
CDR3 DNA: TGTGCCACCAGCAGAGGGGGAGAGGTTTTAAATGAGCAGTTCTTC

clone size: .
J gene: TRBJ2-2
V gene: TRBV19
D gene: .
CDR3 protein: CASSILYGGSGELFF
CDR3 DNA: TGTGCCAGTAGTATTCTATATGGGGGTAGCGGGGAGCTGTTTTTT

clone size: .
J gene: TRBJ2-1
V gene: TRBV7-8
D gene: TRBD1
CDR3 protein: CASSFLGQGARNEQFF
CDR3 DNA: TGTGCCAGCAGCTTCCTCGGACAGGGGGCGAGGAATGAGCAGTTCTTC

clone size: .
J gene: TRBJ2-1
V gene: TRBV5-1
D gene: TRBD2
CDR3 protein: CASSLRGLAGEGEQFF
CDR3 DNA: TGCGCCAGCAGCTTGAGGGGACTAGCGGGGGAGGGTGAGCAGTTCTTC

clone size: .
J gene: TRBJ1-2
V gene: TRBV19
D gene: .
CDR3 protein: CASSIHFTLEDGYTF
CDR3 DNA: TGTGCCAGTAGTATCCACTTTACGCTCGAGGATGGCTACACCTTC

clone size: .
J gene: TRBJ1-6
V gene: TRBV14
D gene: TRBD1
CDR3 protein: CASSPDRARNSPLHF
CDR3 DNA: TGTGCCAGCAGCCCCGACAGGGCTAGAAATTCACCCCTCCACTTT

clone size: .
J gene: TRBJ1-1
V gene: TRBV19
D gene: TRBD1
CDR3 protein: CASWTGGTEAFF
CDR3 DNA: TGTGCCAGCTGGACAGGGGGCACTGAAGCTTTCTTT

clone size: .
J gene: TRBJ1-4
V gene: TRBV6-5
D gene: TRBD1
CDR3 protein: CASSLQGGNEKLFF
CDR3 DNA: TGTGCCAGCAGCCTACAGGGGGGGAATGAAAAACTGTTTTTT

clone size: .
J gene: TRBJ1-5
V gene: TRBV7-2
D gene: TRBD1
CDR3 protein: CASSLTDRGRNQPQHF
CDR3 DNA: TGTGCCAGCAGCTTAACAGACAGGGGGCGAAATCAGCCCCAGCATTTT

clone size: .
J gene: TRBJ2-3
V gene: TRBV5-1
D gene: .
CDR3 protein: CASRKGPSTDTQYF
CDR3 DNA: TGCGCCAGCCGAAAAGGGCCTAGCACAGATACGCAGTATTTT

clone size: .
J gene: TRBJ2-2
V gene: TRBV2
D gene: TRBD2
CDR3 protein: CASGKREGTGELFF
CDR3 DNA: TGTGCCAGCGGAAAGCGGGAAGGCACCGGGGAGCTGTTTTTT

clone size: .
J gene: TRBJ1-4
V gene: TRBV6-6
D gene: .
CDR3 protein: CASTPRATNEKLFF
CDR3 DNA: TGTGCCAGCACCCCGCGTGCAACTAATGAAAAACTGTTTTTT

clone size: once
J gene: TRBJ2-5
V gene: TRBV7-9
D gene: .
CDR3 protein: CASSLNEATQYF
CDR3 DNA: TGTGCCAGCAGCTTAAATGAAGCGACCCAGTACTTC

clone size: .
J gene: TRBJ1-5
V gene: TRBV27
D gene: .
CDR3 protein: CASTNYPPQASNQPQHF
CDR3 DNA: TGTGCCAGCACCAATTATCCCCCGCAAGCTAGCAATCAGCCCCAGCATTTT

clone size: .
J gene: TRBJ2-1
V gene: TRBV7-2
D gene: TRBD2
CDR3 protein: CASSPLAGWGNEQFF
CDR3 DNA: TGTGCCAGCAGCCCTTTAGCGGGGTGGGGCAATGAGCAGTTCTTC

clone size: .
J gene: TRBJ1-1
V gene: TRBV27
D gene: .
CDR3 protein: CASSPSRQRAAMTAEAFF
CDR3 DNA: TGTGCCAGCAGCCCGTCTAGACAGAGGGCGGCTATGACGGCTGAAGCTTTCTTT

clone size: .
J gene: TRBJ2-2
V gene: TRBV9
D gene: TRBD2
CDR3 protein: CASSLLSGGNTGELFF
CDR3 DNA: TGTGCCAGCAGCTTATTGAGCGGGGGTAACACCGGGGAGCTGTTTTTT

clone size: .
J gene: TRBJ1-2
V gene: TRBV4-3
D gene: .
CDR3 protein: CASSHSAGTVARGYTF
CDR3 DNA: TGCGCCAGCAGCCATAGCGCCGGGACGGTGGCGAGGGGCTACACCTTC

clone size: .
J gene: TRBJ2-5
V gene: TRBV7-8
D gene: TRBD2
CDR3 protein: CASSLVLAGVETQYF
CDR3 DNA: TGTGCCAGCAGCTTAGTACTAGCGGGAGTAGAGACCCAGTACTTC

clone size: once
J gene: TRBJ2-3
V gene: TRBV7-3
D gene: .
CDR3 protein: CASSPSTDTQYF
CDR3 DNA: TGTGCCAGCAGCCCAAGCACAGATACGCAGTATTTT

clone size: once
J gene: TRBJ1-2
V gene: TRBV19
D gene: .
CDR3 protein: CASRTDLRRGYTF
CDR3 DNA: TGTGCCAGCAGAACGGACCTTCGACGTGGCTACACCTTC

clone size: .
J gene: TRBJ2-7
V gene: TRBV27
D gene: .
CDR3 protein: CASSPRTNTYEQYF
CDR3 DNA: TGTGCCAGCAGTCCGCGGACAAACACCTACGAGCAGTACTTC

clone size: .
J gene: TRBJ1-5
V gene: TRBV4-1
D gene: .
CDR3 protein: CASSQGESQPQHF
CDR3 DNA: TGCGCCAGCAGCCAAGGGGAGAGCCAGCCCCAGCATTTT

clone size: few
J gene: TRBJ2-1
V gene: TRBV7-6
D gene: .
CDR3 protein: CASSPGTSYNEQFF
CDR3 DNA: TGTGCCAGCAGCCCAGGGACGTCGTACAATGAGCAGTTCTTC

clone size: .
J gene: TRBJ1-5
V gene: TRBV2
D gene: .
CDR3 protein: CASSYDRIDQPQHF
CDR3 DNA: TGTGCCAGCAGTTATGACAGGATCGATCAGCCCCAGCATTTT

clone size: .
J gene: TRBJ1-1
V gene: TRBV18
D gene: .
CDR3 protein: CASSPRGEVDTEAFF
CDR3 DNA: TGTGCCAGCTCACCAAGGGGGGAGGTGGACACTGAAGCTTTCTTT